Sequencing of this T cell receptor (beta chain) was carried out in a study of T cell changes during pregnancy in multiple sclerosis. The CDR3 runs 12 residues. CDR1 is SNHLY, CDR2 FYNNEI, per germline. V was trimmed by 5 bases and J by 8 bases, leaving 10 bases between them. Clones were sequenced by immunoSEQ multiplex PCR, and TCRdb holds only the in-frame ones, with some missing. Seen here are around 130,000 clones, about 95% observed once, and the top ten hold roughly 0.45%. The rearrangement links TRBV2 to TRBJ2-1, with D possibly being TRBD2 (5 bases). This clonotype was obtained from a female donor with multiple sclerosis, enrolled in a pregnancy study. The sequencing used peripheral blood, collected after pregnancy. The CDR3 sequence is CASSTERDEQFF. CDR3 nucleotide sequence: TGTGCCAGCAGTACCGAGAGGGATGAGCAGTTCTTC.